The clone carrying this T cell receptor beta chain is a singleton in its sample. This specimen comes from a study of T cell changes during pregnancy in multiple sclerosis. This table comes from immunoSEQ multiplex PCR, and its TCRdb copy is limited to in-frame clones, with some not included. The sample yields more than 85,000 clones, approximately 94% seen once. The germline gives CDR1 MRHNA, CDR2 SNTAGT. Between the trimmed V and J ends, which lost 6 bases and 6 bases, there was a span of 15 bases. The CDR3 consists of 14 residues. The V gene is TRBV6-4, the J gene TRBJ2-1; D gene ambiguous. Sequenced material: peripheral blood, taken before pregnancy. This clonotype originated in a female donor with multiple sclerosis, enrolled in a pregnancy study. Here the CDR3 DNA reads TGTGCCAGCAGCCAGACCCTGGCTAGCAATGAGCAGTTCTTC. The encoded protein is CASSQTLASNEQFF.